This TCR beta chain was identified in a study of T cells expressing NK-cell markers. On the study more broadly: Sorted CD3+CD56+NKG2C+, CD3+CD56+NKG2C- and CD3+CD56-NKG2C+ T cells supplied TCR beta repertoires. Seven donors tested HCMV-seropositive and one tested seronegative among the eight sequenced.

Notes on the study in general: Roughly six of the donors carried dominant NKG2C+ clonotypes that took up 1.0-7.0% of their CD8+ T cells.

For this clonotype: Its antigen is not known.

TCR beta libraries carry UMIs added by 5'RACE template switching. TCRdb reanalyzed the 5' RACE reads and collapses them to one entry per CDR3 protein, without DNA. The listing records roughly 350,000 distinct CDR3 sequences. CDR1 and CDR2 from the germline V gene are SGHDN and FVKESK. The CDR3 consists of 17 residues. This chain links TRBV14 with TRBJ2-5; TCRdb lists TRBD1, though no DNA is available to test this call. This clonotype was sampled from a man aged 18-70 years in good health. The source material was blood T cells: a sorted CD56 or NKG2C T cell subset, CD4+ or CD8+ T cells, or bulk PBMC T cells (not recorded which). CDR3: CASSLGVGRGIQETQYF.